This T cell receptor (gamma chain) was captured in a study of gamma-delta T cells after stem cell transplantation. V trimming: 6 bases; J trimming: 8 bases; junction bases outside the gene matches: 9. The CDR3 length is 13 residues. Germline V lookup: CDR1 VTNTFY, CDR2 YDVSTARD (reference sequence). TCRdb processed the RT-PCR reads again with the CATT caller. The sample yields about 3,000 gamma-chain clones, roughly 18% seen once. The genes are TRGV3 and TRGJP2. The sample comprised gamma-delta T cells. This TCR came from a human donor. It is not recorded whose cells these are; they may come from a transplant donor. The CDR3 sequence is CATWPTGDWIKTF. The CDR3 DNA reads TGTGCCACCTGGCCCACGGGGGATTGGATCAAGACGTTT.